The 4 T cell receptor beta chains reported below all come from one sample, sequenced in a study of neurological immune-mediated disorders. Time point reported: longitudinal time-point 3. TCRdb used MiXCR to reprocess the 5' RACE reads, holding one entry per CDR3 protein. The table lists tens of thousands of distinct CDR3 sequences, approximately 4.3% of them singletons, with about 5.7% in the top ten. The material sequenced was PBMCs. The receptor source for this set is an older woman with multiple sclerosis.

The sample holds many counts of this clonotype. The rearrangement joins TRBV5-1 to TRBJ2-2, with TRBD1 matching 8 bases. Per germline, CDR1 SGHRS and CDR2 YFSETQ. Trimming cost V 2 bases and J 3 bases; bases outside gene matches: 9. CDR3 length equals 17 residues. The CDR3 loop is CASSFALQGADTGELFF. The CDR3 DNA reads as TGCGCCAGCAGCTTCGCCCTCCAGGGGGCCGACACCGGGGAGCTGTTTTTT.

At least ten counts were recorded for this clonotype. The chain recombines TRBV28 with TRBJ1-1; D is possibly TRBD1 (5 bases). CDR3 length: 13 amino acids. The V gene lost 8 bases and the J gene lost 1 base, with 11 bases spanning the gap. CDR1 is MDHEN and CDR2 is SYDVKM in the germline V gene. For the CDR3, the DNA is TGTGCCAGCTACCGGGACGGGAACACTGAAGCTTTCTTT. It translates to CASYRDGNTEAFF.

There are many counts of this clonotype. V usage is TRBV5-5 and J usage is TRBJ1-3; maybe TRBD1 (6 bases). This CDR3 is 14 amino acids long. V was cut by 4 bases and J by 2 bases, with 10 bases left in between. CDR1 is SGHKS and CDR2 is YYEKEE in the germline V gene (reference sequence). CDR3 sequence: CASSPGGPGNTIYF. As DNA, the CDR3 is TGTGCCAGCAGCCCCGGGGGCCCTGGAAACACCATATATTTT.

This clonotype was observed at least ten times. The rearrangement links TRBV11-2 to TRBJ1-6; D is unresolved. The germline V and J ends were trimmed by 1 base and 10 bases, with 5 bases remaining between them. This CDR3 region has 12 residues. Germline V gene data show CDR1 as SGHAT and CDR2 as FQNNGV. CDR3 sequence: CASSLVSSPLHF. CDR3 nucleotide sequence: TGTGCCAGCAGCTTAGTCTCCTCACCCCTCCACTTT.